The following is a TCR beta chain sequence with its context. Its cognate antigen has yet to be identified. Base qualities were left out, and no much larger clone turns up one base away. CDR1 and CDR2, looked up from the germline V gene, are SGDLS and YYNGEE. Germline trimming amounts to 1 base on V and 0 bases on J, with 4 as the count of junction bases outside the gene matches. From cysteine to phenylalanine, the CDR3 is 16 amino acids long. This entry keeps only the CDR3 DNA: 48 bases, framed from base 1. The data derive from a study of cytotoxic CD8 clonotypes in ibrutinib-treated CLL (dated by TCRdb to the early 2020s). With respect to the entire study: The cohort had about a dozen relapsed/refractory and 15 treatment-naive patients; 17 to 18 were IGHV unmutated. Samples averaged roughly 260,000 productive templates and just under 95,000 productive rearrangements. Every remission and progressive disease sample was obtained while ibrutinib was still being received by the patients. Of the 90 or so people in the trial, 25 to 30 had longitudinal samples available. Response samples were obtained after a median of 12 months of treatment, with a range of roughly 6 to 36 months. Responses were partial in around 24 patients and complete in 2; after median approximately 66 months follow-up, roughly 15 stayed in remission and some twelve progressed. Cryopreserved peripheral blood mononuclear cells were obtained prior to treatment, at the time of response, and at either disease progression or sustained remission.

The study at large found these results: Sampling times were not matched between sustained-remission and progressing patients, and lymph node repertoires were not studied. At ibrutinib response clonality went up, during sustained remission it held steady, and at progression it dropped back toward baseline. At baseline, clonality was higher than in age-matched healthy donors and showed a strong correlation with circulating CD8+ T-cell counts. Public clonotypes were rare and either shrank or stayed stable during treatment, and the rise in clonality at ibrutinib response reflected expansion of private clonotypes.

The time point label for this specimen denotes: progressive disease on ibrutinib. For TCR beta library preparation, around 2 micrograms of genomic DNA were isolated from cryopreserved PBMCs. Longitudinal blood samples from CLL patients on ibrutinib monotherapy were analyzed using high-throughput TCR beta sequencing. The patients took part in an open-label, single-center phase 2 trial of ibrutinib monotherapy. On a MiSeq, deep resolution sequencing aimed for a depth between 1 in 1 million and 1 in 200,000 T cells, with each clonotype covered 10x on average. The immunoSEQ hsTCRB Kit was used to generate TCR beta libraries. Per the authors' processing: Data were analyzed with ImmunoSEQ Data Assistant and ImmunoSEQ Analyzer, with V, D and J genes assigned per IMGT definitions. Clonality was computed as one minus normalized Shannon entropy of productive rearrangement frequencies, ranging from 0 to 1. Only overrepresented clonotypes making up at least 0.05% of the repertoire of each patient were included in the public clonotype analysis. About a dozen age-matched healthy donor repertoires from immuneACCESS served as clonality controls. The clones in this table, taken by TCRdb from immuneACCESS, are in-frame only. Not every clone is retained; where verified, under half of the shortfall comes from an unresolved V gene, and the cause of the rest is unknown. V, J and clone size are those of that table, while D and trimming were read from the DNA. This sample holds about 300,000 clones; approximately 76% were observed only once. The top ten hold 5.6% of the sample.

This TCR was sampled from a human donor with chronic lymphocytic leukemia. Recombination linked TRBV9 to TRBJ2-1; 7 bases in the middle match TRBD2. This sample comprised PBMCs, obtained at disease progression, from a patient treated with ibrutinib. The DNA is TGTGCCAGCAGCGTATTGGCGGGGGTCTCCTACAATGAGCAGTTCTTC. This yields the protein CASSVLAGVSYNEQFF.